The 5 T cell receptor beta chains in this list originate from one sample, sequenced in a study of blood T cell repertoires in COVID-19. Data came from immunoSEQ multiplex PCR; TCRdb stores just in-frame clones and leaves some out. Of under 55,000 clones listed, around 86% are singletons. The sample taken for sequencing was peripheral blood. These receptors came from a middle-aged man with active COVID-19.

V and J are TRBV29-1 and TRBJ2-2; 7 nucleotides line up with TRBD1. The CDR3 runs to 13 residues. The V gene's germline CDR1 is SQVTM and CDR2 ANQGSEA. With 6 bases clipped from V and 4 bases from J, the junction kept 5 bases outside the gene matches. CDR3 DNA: TGCAGCGTACGGGGACAGATCACCGGGGAGCTGTTTTTT. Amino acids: CSVRGQITGELFF.

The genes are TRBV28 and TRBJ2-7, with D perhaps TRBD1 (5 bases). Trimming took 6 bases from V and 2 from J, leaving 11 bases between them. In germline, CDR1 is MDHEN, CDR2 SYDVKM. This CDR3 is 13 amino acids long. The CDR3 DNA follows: TGTGCCAGCAGGCTGGACAACCCCTACGAGCAGTACTTC. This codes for CASRLDNPYEQYF.

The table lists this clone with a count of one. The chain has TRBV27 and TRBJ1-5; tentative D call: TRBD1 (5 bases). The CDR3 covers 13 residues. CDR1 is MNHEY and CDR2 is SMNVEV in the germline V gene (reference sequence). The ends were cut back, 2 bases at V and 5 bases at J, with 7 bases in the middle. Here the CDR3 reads CASSLEGDQPQHF. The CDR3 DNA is TGTGCCAGCAGTTTAGAAGGGGATCAGCCCCAGCATTTT.

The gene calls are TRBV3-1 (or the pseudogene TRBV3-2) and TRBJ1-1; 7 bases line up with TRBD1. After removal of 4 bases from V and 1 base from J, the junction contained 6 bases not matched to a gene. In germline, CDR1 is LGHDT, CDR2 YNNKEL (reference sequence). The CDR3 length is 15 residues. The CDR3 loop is CASSPSDRKNTEAFF. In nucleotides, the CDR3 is TGTGCCAGCAGCCCCTCGGACAGGAAGAACACTGAAGCTTTCTTT.

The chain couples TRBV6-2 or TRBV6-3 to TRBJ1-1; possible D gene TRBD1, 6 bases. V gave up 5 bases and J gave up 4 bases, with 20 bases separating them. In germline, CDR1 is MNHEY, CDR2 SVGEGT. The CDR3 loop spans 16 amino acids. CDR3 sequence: CASSPGTPVLTTEAFF. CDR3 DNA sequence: TGTGCCAGCAGTCCAGGGACACCGGTCTTGACCACTGAAGCTTTCTTT.